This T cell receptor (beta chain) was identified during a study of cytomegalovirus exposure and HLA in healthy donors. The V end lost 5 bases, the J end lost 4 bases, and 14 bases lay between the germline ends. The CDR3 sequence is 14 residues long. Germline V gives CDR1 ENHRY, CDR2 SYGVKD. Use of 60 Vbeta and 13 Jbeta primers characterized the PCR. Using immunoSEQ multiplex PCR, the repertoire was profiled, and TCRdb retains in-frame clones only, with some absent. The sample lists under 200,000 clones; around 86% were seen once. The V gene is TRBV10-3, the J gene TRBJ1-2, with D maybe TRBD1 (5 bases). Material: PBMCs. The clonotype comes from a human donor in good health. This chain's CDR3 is CAISRAARAYGYTF. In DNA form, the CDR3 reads TGTGCCATCAGTAGAGCCGCCAGGGCCTATGGCTACACCTTC.